The clone carrying this T cell receptor beta chain has just a few counts. The antigen is unknown. One end of the junction varies from germline; a read error may be responsible. This specimen comes from a study of CD8+CD57+ T cells in acquired aplastic anemia. Turning to the study itself: Sorting CD4+ and CD8+ cells gave DNA averaging roughly 3.5 ug. About 11 million reads, on average, were obtained for CD4+ cells from healthy donors.

There are 14 residues in the CDR3. CDR1 and CDR2 from the germline V gene are MGHRA and YSYEKL. Genomic DNA provided the template from which TCR beta VDJ and CDR3 profiles were obtained. TCRdb ran MiXCR on the reads and lists one entry per CDR3 protein. The table lists 40,000 or so distinct CDR3 sequences, approximately 73% of them singletons, with roughly 20% in the top ten. Broader study findings: With respect to CD8+ Simpson's diversity, patients and controls did not differ significantly. The number of CD8+ CDR3 sequences shared by patients and controls was fewer than 35.

The specimen was sorted CD4+, CD8+, or CD8+CD57+ T cells (not recorded which) from PBMCs. The J gene is TRBJ1-2, the V gene TRBV4-1; 12 nucleotides line up with TRBD1. The source is a human donor in good health, serving as a control. DNA for the CDR3: TGCACCAGCTTGGCCTGGGGGACAGGGGGCCCCTACACCTTC. This codes for CTSLAWGTGGPYTF.